The T cell receptor beta chain under discussion was sequenced for a study of cytomegalovirus exposure and HLA in healthy donors (dated by TCRdb to about 2017). Study-level background: An earlier analysis of several hundred of the donors reported approximately 300 Gb of sequence data and roughly 120 million unique TCR beta sequences obtained from about 180 million T cells. Roughly 300 gigabases of sequencing data and around 87 million unique TCR sequences were included in an early release covering over 600 HLA-typed donors. Among the approximately 430 genotyped donors, about 83% belonged to the genetic ancestry cluster associated with self-reported Caucasian donors. The study was designed to test whether signatures of past pathogen exposure could be identified by cataloging public T cell receptors. Using immunosequencing, the study profiled T cell repertoires from approximately 700 subjects and related those repertoires to cytomegalovirus serostatus. In addition to the first cohort of 666 subjects, a separate validation cohort of over 90 different subjects was used. To predict cytomegalovirus infection status, the study brought together high-throughput TCR immunosequencing, statistical association of individual TCRs with disease status, and machine learning. A later analysis re-analyzed previously published TCR beta repertoires from 550 to 700 donors and added high-resolution HLA genotyping to study TCR occurrence patterns. The later analysis used no new phenotypic data to find candidate immune exposures, relying instead on TCR beta sequences and their occurrence across donors. To decide whether each TCR beta V gene segment behaved as functional or pseudogenic, an earlier analysis of approximately 600 of the donors relied on high-throughput TCR beta sequencing. Donor age, sex, ethnicity and CMV serostatus were compiled alongside the repertoire data. Genome-wide SNP genotypes for about three fifths of the roughly 670 donors were used in a later genetic analysis, which treated that subset as a discovery cohort. All discovery cohort repertoires had been generated using a single sequencing platform. Class I and class II HLA loci were covered by the typing at four-digit resolution. Typing coverage differed by locus: A, B, C, DRB1 and DQB1 were typed in roughly 629-630 donors, DQA1 in about 510, DPA1 in 600 to 610, and DPB1 in 400 to 490. Five DR-DQ haplotypes were treated as single units for association and clustering because of strong linkage in the cohort. Among 300 to 500 genotyped donors of the cohort, an average of roughly 230,000 unique TCR beta nucleotide sequences was sequenced per donor, of which about 20% were non-productive. Overall results and qualifications from the work: Most CMV-associated TCR beta chains appeared to be HLA-restricted in a later analysis, and the HLA associations seemed to be driven largely by CMV exposure. Immune exposure information for the cohort was limited to CMV serostatus. The authors suggested that the approach could potentially be extended to other disease states and immunological phenotypes. The cohort was sequenced for TCR beta chains only, and without alpha or paired-chain data the features that could be detected were limited. Sequencing depth was assumed to be roughly uniform across donors in the presence/absence analyses, though that assumption may not hold. Correlated functional status among segregating V segments might be attributable to linkage disequilibrium, but an unknown experimental factor could not be ruled out. In a later analysis, HLA-associated TCR beta chains were found to be more clonally expanded and to have lower generation probabilities than equally common non-associated chains. In an earlier analysis of 587 of the donors, most TCR beta V segments appeared in productive rearrangements about 87% or about 30% of the time, broadly matching IMGT annotations. Assigning TCR associations to individual alleles was difficult when HLA alleles, especially DR and DQ, strongly co-occurred. A few of the identified cytomegalovirus-associated TCR beta chains were confirmed in vitro to be specific for cytomegalovirus antigens. A further reported finding was that TCR beta sequences accurately predicted the HLA-A and HLA-B alleles for most subjects in the first cohort. A group of highly shared sequence variants was considered likely to be a technical artifact of the sequencing pipeline. Across donors, most TCR sequences were observed very rarely, whereas some public TCRs were present in many individuals. Compared with the roughly 670-donor mean, donors in an Asian-associated ancestry cluster had fewer N-insertions in productive TCRs, according to a later genetic analysis. Fewer than 20 rarely observed V segments, including chromosome 9 orphons, were excluded from the earlier analysis of several hundred of the donors because counts were too low. A later analysis associated 17,000 or so TCR beta sequences with specific HLA alleles at a false discovery rate of 0.05. Because HLA typing was missing for some donors at each locus, association tests included only the typed subset. According to a later analysis, parvovirus B19, influenza, CMV and Epstein-Barr virus appeared linked to several top co-occurrence clusters. Cytomegalovirus status was reported to be diagnosed by the classifier with high specificity and sensitivity in both the original and validation cohorts. A total of some 180 TCR beta chains were listed by the study as associated with cytomegalovirus. Some IMGT-functional V segments, including TRBV6-2 and TRBV6-3, could not be told apart with the 87-base-pair reads, so those segments were excluded. In a later analysis, the rate of TCR association differed among HLA loci, with DRB1 alleles having the most associated TCRs and HLA-C alleles having the fewest. In a later genetic analysis, a missense DCLRE1C variant was associated with V-gene and J-gene trimming of TCR beta chains, and the association was replicated in an independent cohort.

CDR1 is given as SGHTA and CDR2 as FQGNSA, both from the germline V gene. From cysteine to phenylalanine, the CDR3 is 20 amino acids long. The retained sequence is limited to the CDR3, 60 bases, with the frame set at the first base. Unmatched junction bases come to 15, with V trimmed by 0 bases and J by 4 bases. With regard to this clone: The antigen this receptor binds is unknown. No much larger clone exists at a distance of one base, and base qualities are not known.

Library generation was performed with the immunoSEQ multiplex PCR assay. For the multiplex PCR, a mixture combining 60 forward primers for TCR Vbeta segments and 13 reverse primers for TCR Jbeta segments was used. The CDR3 region of rearranged TCR beta genes was amplified from genomic DNA with a multiplex PCR assay. On the Illumina HiSeq System, the amplified TCR beta libraries were sequenced as 87-base-pair reads. The authors' pipeline ran thus. In a later analysis, 80 million or so unique TCR beta chains were counted across the approximately 640 repertoires, and around 10 million of these chains were shared by at least two donors. A nearest-neighbor algorithm error-corrected the raw reads and collapsed the reads into unique sequences, merging closely related sequences to remove PCR and sequencing errors. To assign V, D and J gene segments, CDR3 sequences were aligned to IMGT reference sequences. For a sequence to be retained, a match of at least six nucleotides to both a V gene segment and a J gene segment was required. A rearrangement counted as productive if the CDR3 had no stop codons and remained in frame with V and J, and every other rearrangement counted as non-productive. CDR3 was defined according to IMGT convention as the region running from the second conserved V-encoded cysteine to the conserved J-encoded phenylalanine. The earlier analysis of a few hundred of the donors excluded sequences that lacked an unambiguous match to a single V gene segment. An earlier analysis of several hundred of the donors classified V segments as functional when productive rearrangements were above 56.7% and as segregating when the standard deviation between donors was above 5%. A statistical classification framework was developed to diagnose cytomegalovirus status using the catalog of TCR beta chain sequences. A later analysis assigned V and J genes by comparing TCR nucleotide sequences with IMGT/GENE-DB human TR gene sequences. The TCRdist pipeline was used in a later analysis to assign CDR3 sequences and most-parsimonious VDJ recombination scenarios. In a later analysis, every TCR beta chain was defined by the combination of its CDR3 amino acid sequence and its V-gene family, and reads without a unique V-gene family were dropped. A later analysis removed 600 or so highly shared, low-generation-probability nucleotide sequences to deal with suspected cross-contamination and a sequencing artifact. A later analysis calculated a clonal expansion index for each public chain from normalized within-repertoire ranks of inferred template counts. In a later analysis, generation probabilities were computed with a VDJ recombination model fitted to out-of-frame rearrangements, and the resulting probabilities were checked against IGoR. In a later analysis, hypergeometric tests were used to score TCR-TCR, TCR-HLA and TCR-CMV co-occurrence, with a repertoire-size bias correction applied to TCR pairs. False discovery rates were estimated in a later analysis by permuting HLA or CMV assignments 20 times. In a later analysis, co-occurring TCRs were grouped using DBSCAN, with TCRdist sequence similarity added in when clustering inside HLA-allele-positive subsets. Co-occurrence clustering excluded repertoires with fewer than 30,000 or more than 120,000 public chains, plus five with anomalous nucleotide sharing. TCRdb retrieved this table from immuneACCESS and kept in-frame rearrangements only. Not all clones are present; in checked studies, unresolved V genes account for under half, and no reason is known for the remainder. V and J calls and clone size are given by that table; D and trimming were obtained from the DNA. Within this sample are 130,000 to 150,000 clones, with around 79% of them counted one time only. The ten top clones hold 3% of the sample.

In total, roughly 710 healthy bone marrow donors made up the cohort. All cohort members were sampled while nominally healthy, although unrecorded immune exposures were likely present. The donor was CMV seropositive and belonged to the group of over 250 seropositive cohort members. A peripheral blood sample was provided by each donor, and peripheral blood mononuclear cells were used for TCR beta sequencing. The Qiagen DNeasy Blood Extraction Kit was used to extract genomic DNA from the blood cell samples. The chain links TRBV7-2 with TRBJ2-7; TRBD2 aligns with 13 central bases. The TCR sequence derives from a man aged 40-49 years in good health and CMV-seropositive. Input material: PBMCs. The sequenced DNA is TGTGCCAGCAGCTTAGCGACAACTAGCGGGAGGGCCGAAGTATTTTACGAGCAGTACTTC. This yields the protein CASSLATTSGRAEVFYEQYF.